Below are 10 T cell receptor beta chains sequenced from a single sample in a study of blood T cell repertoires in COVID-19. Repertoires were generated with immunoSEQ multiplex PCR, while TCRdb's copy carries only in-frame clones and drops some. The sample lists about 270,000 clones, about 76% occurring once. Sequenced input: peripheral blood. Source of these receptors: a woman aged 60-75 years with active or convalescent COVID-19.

Here the CDR3 DNA reads TGTGCCAGCAGTGAACGAGCGGGGGAAGCGGATACGCAGTATTTT. This encodes CASSERAGEADTQYF. J is TRBJ2-3 and V is TRBV6-1; 8 nucleotides match TRBD2. Germline lookup yields CDR1 MNHNS and CDR2 SASEGT. There are 15 residues in the CDR3. J lost 6 bases, V lost 2 bases, and 7 bases had no gene match.

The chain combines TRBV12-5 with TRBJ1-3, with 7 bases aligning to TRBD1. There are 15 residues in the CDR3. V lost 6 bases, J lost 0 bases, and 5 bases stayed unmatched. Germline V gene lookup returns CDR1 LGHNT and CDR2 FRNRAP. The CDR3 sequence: CASGGYRGSGNTIYF. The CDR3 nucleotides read TGTGCTAGTGGAGGCTACAGGGGCTCTGGAAACACCATATATTTT.

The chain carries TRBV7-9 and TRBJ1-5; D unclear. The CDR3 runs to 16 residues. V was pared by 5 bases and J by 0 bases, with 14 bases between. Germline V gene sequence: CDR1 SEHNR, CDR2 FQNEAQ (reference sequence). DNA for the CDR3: TGTGCCAGCAGCCTCGGACGGACTCATAGCAATCAGCCCCAGCATTTT. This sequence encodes CASSLGRTHSNQPQHF. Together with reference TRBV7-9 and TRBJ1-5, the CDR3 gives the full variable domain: DTGVSQNPRHKITKRGQNVTFRCDPISEHNRLYWYRQTLGQGPEFLTYFQNEAQLEKSRLLSDRFSAERPKGSFSTLEIQRTEQGDSAMYLCASSLGRTHSNQPQHFGDGTRLSIL.

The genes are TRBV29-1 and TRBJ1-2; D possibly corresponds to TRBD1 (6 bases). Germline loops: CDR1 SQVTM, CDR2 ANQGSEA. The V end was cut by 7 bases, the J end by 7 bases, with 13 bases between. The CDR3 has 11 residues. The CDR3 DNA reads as TGCAGCGCGTACAAACAGGGTGGCTACACCTTC. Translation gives CSAYKQGGYTF.

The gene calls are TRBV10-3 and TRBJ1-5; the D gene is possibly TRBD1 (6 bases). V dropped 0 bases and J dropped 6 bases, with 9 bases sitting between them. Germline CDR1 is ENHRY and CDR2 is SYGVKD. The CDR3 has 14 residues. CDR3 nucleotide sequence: TGTGCCATCAGTGAGTCGGGGGGGGCTCAGCCCCAGCATTTT. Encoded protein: CAISESGGAQPQHF.

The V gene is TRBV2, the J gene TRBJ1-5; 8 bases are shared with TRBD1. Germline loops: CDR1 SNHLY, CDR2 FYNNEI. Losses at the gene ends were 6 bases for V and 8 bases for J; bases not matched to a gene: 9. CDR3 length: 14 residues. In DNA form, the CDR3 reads TGTGCCAGCAGCCCCGGGACAGGTCTAAAGCCCCAGCATTTT. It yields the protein CASSPGTGLKPQHF.

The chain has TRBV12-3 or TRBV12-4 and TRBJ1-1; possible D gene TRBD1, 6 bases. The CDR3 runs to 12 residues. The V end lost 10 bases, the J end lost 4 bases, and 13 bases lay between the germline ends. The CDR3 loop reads CATREGGTEAFF. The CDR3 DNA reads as TGTGCCACCAGGGAAGGGGGCACTGAAGCTTTCTTT.

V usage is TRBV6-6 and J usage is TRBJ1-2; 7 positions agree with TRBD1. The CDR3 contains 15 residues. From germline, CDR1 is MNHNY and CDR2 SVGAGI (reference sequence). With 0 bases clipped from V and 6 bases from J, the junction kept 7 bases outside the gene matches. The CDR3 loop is CASSYSEGALNGYTF. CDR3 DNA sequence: TGTGCCAGCAGTTACTCGGAGGGGGCCCTAAATGGCTACACCTTC.

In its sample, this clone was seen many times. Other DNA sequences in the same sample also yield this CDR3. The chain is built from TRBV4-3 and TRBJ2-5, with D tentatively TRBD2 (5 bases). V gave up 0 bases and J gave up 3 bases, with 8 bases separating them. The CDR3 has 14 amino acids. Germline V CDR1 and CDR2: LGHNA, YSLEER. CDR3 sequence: CASSQDTGKETQYF. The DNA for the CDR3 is TGCGCCAGCAGCCAAGATACGGGGAAAGAGACCCAGTACTTC.

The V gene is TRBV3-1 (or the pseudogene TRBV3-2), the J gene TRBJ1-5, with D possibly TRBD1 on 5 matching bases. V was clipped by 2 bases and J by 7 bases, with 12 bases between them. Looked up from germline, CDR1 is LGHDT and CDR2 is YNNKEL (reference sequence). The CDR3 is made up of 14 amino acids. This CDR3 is CASSQFGQGQPQHF. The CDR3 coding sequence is TGTGCCAGCAGCCAATTCGGGCAGGGCCAGCCCCAGCATTTT.